The entry below describes one T cell receptor (beta chain). Its antigen has not been determined. Base qualities are missing; no much larger clone stands one base away. In Seattle, one collaborating source enrolled patients while the infection was active and tracked those patients longitudinally over the course of disease. Each collaborating institution followed its own protocols to collect whole blood in K2EDTA tubes. For TCRbeta analysis, collaborator samples were shipped as frozen whole blood, as isolated PBMCs, or as DNA extracted from either sample type. This sample was included in a study of blood T cell repertoires in COVID-19 (dated by TCRdb to 2018 to 2021). At the level of the whole study: Samples from collaborators originated in the United States, Italy and Spain and spanned both the acute and convalescent phases of COVID-19. The prospective study material was composed of cDNA or gDNA derived from T cells, B-cell-depleted T cells, or PBMCs. Deeply sampled blood TCRbeta repertoires from subjects exposed to, actively infected with, or recovered from COVID-19 were included in the dataset. The repertoires were made available in a free public database intended to serve as a resource for research on the immune response to SARS-CoV-2. The samples were drawn from two sources: the first 160 participants of the ongoing ImmuneRACE study, and about 1,300 subjects contributed by 6 global collaborators. A de-identified subject ID, COVID-19 status, age in years and sex were almost always included in the sample metadata. Where available, HLA class I and class II types were obtained from metadata supplied by the sample provider rather than from assay-based typing. Overall results and qualifications from the work: How much clinical and demographic metadata was included differed by source and by participant, and the metadata was provided uncurated.

The immunoSEQ Assay, a bias-controlled multiplex PCR, was used to amplify TCRbeta CDR3 regions from genomic DNA. Processing in the source paper ran as follows. The number of nucleated cells in each sample was estimated by amplification of reference gene primers within the assay. Sequence reads were collapsed and filtered to measure the absolute abundance of every unique TCRbeta CDR3 rearrangement. Productive Simpson clonality was computed per sample as the square root of Simpson's diversity index over productive rearrangements. The immuneACCESS repertoire file appears here via TCRdb, limited to in-frame rearrangements. These files lack a portion of the clones; in checked studies, under half of the deficit traces to unresolved V genes, and the cause of the others is not known. The V and J calls and the clone size are those of that table, but D and trimming were determined from the DNA. This sample lists some 26,000 clones; around 79% were detected once. The ten largest clones take up approximately 7% of the sample.

Sequenced input: peripheral blood. The TCR originated in a middle-aged man with COVID-19, enrolled during active disease.

The nucleotides read TGCGCCAGCAGCCCGAGGACAGGGGATCTCTCCGAGCAGTACTTC. Its amino acids are CASSPRTGDLSEQYF. The chain is made from TRBV5-1 and TRBJ2-7, and 9 junctional nucleotides match TRBD1. From the cysteine through the phenylalanine, the CDR3 covers 15 amino acids. Just CDR3 DNA is preserved here, 45 bases in frame from base 1. Trimming removed 4 bases from V and 6 bases from J; the gene matches leave 11 bases unexplained. CDR1 and CDR2 are drawn from the germline V gene: SGHRS, YFSETQ.